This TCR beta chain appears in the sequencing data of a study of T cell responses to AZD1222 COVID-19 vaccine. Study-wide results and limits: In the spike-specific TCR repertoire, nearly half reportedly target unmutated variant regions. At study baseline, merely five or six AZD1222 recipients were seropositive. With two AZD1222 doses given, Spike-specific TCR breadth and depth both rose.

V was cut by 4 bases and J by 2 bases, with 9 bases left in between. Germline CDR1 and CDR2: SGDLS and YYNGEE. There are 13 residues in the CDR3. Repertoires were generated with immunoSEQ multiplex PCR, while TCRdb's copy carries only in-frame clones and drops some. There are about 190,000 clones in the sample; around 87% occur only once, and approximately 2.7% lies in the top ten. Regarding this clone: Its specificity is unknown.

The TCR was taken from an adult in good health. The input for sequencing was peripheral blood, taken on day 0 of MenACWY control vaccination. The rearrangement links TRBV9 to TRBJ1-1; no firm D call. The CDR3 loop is CASSPTTNTEAFF. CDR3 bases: TGTGCCAGCAGCCCTACGACAAACACTGAAGCTTTCTTT.